The clone carrying this TCR beta chain has a handful of counts. What it recognizes is unknown. The PCR had 60 Vbeta and 13 Jbeta primers. In the authors' workflow: Later analysis identified tens of millions of unique TCR beta chains, around 10 million shared. Profiling relied on immunoSEQ multiplex PCR, and the TCRdb table lists in-frame clones only, not all of them. D and trimming come from the DNA, and the V and J calls and clone size come from that table. The sample consists of approximately 140,000 clones, 75% of them appearing once. This sample was included in a study of cytomegalovirus exposure and HLA in healthy donors. Overall study results and limits: The classifier, whose performance was assessed in both the original and validation cohorts, reportedly diagnosed cytomegalovirus status with high specificity and sensitivity. According to the study, roughly 160 TCR beta chains were cytomegalovirus-associated.

Donors consisted of healthy bone marrow donors. CDR1 and CDR2 (germline): MNHNS, SASEGT. The CDR3 consists of 13 residues. V was shortened by 6 bases and J by 5 bases, with 14 bases between the two germline ends. The receptor's source is a man aged 40-55 years in good health and CMV-seronegative. The specimen sequenced was PBMCs. The chain combines TRBV6-1 with TRBJ2-7, with D possibly matching TRBD1 (6 bases). The CDR3 protein is CASREEYRDEQYF. CDR3 coding DNA: TGTGCCAGCAGAGAGGAGTACAGGGACGAGCAGTACTTC.